This T cell receptor (beta chain) was obtained from a study of glioma-infiltrating T cells. The CDR3 runs to 15 residues. Unmatched junction bases numbered 12, after V lost 4 bases and J lost 9 bases. From germline, CDR1 is MNHEY and CDR2 SMNVEV (reference sequence). The iRepertoire nested amplicon-rescue multiplex PCR amplified TCR alpha and beta CDR3s from RNA. In TCRdb, the multiplex PCR reads were re-called with MiXCR into one record per CDR3 protein. In the table there are some 190,000 distinct CDR3 sequences, approximately 30% of which are singletons. Sample: glioma tissue, nonneoplastic brain tissue, or PBMCs (not recorded which). The J gene is TRBJ2-1, the V gene TRBV27; 7 nucleotides align to TRBD2. The receptor was derived from a human donor with low-grade glioma or glioblastoma, undergoing nonglioma brain surgery, or in good health (not recorded which). In DNA form, the CDR3 reads TGTGCCAGCAGTTCCCGGACTAGAGGGAGGGCTGAGCAGTTCTTC. This encodes CASSSRTRGRAEQFF.